The sequence of this T cell receptor beta chain was determined in a study of CD8+ T cells in alopecia areata. Sorting separated CD4+ and CD8+ T cells out of PBMCs. With regard to this clone: Its matching antigen is unknown.

Study findings and constraints: Researchers reported that TCR sharing among patients proved less clear than in mice, possibly HLA-linked. In lesional scalp, particularly from alopecia totalis/universalis, clonality was higher than in normal scalp. Alphabeta T cells residing in normal skin are also sequenced in scalp samples.

V was pared by 4 bases and J by 0 bases, with 8 bases between. The CDR3 length is 13 residues. Germline CDR1 and CDR2: SQVTM and ANQGSEA. After isolation, RNA underwent reverse transcription to generate cDNA as the sequencing template. The protocol was immunoSEQ multiplex PCR, while the TCRdb copy is restricted to in-frame clones and leaves out a portion. Of some 160,000 clones detected, approximately 60% appear once; the ten largest clones hold just over 35%. The sample was CD8+ T cells sorted from blood. The chain carries TRBV29-1 and TRBJ2-3; D might be TRBD1 (6 bases). This clonotype was obtained from a human donor in good health. This CDR3 is CSVGGPSTDTQYF. In nucleotides, the CDR3 is TGCAGCGTTGGGGGGCCCAGCACAGATACGCAGTATTTT.